Given below is one T cell receptor beta chain in context. What it binds is not known. The CDR3 extends over 17 amino acids. Trimming removed 2 bases at V and 0 bases at J, with 16 bases between. Germline V lookup: CDR1 SGHAT, CDR2 FQDESV (reference sequence). This sample was taken from a study of T cell clonotyping in hematopoietic cell transplantation. Study results and caveats: Pathologically expanded recipient clonotypes increased progressively from day 30 to day 180 as diversity fell. Higher Inverse Simpson Index values in graft donor and pretransplant recipient predicted broader posttransplant TCR diversity. Cells were unsorted, so CD4 and CD8 contributions were not separated. Few recipient clonotypes overlapped donors; over 95% were de novo at given depth.

The table came from immunoSEQ multiplex PCR; TCRdb's copy has only in-frame clones and leaves some out. The repertoire holds 65,000 to 75,000 clones, with 85% to 95% as singletons. The rearrangement uses TRBV11-1 and TRBJ1-1; D gene ambiguous. This receptor was taken from a man in his forties or fifties in good health. Some clones in this sample may be carry-over from other donors' samples. The sample was peripheral blood mononuclear cells. The chain's CDR3 is CASSLWPWAGLNTEAFF. CDR3 bases: TGTGCCAGCAGCTTATGGCCGTGGGCAGGTCTGAACACTGAAGCTTTCTTT.